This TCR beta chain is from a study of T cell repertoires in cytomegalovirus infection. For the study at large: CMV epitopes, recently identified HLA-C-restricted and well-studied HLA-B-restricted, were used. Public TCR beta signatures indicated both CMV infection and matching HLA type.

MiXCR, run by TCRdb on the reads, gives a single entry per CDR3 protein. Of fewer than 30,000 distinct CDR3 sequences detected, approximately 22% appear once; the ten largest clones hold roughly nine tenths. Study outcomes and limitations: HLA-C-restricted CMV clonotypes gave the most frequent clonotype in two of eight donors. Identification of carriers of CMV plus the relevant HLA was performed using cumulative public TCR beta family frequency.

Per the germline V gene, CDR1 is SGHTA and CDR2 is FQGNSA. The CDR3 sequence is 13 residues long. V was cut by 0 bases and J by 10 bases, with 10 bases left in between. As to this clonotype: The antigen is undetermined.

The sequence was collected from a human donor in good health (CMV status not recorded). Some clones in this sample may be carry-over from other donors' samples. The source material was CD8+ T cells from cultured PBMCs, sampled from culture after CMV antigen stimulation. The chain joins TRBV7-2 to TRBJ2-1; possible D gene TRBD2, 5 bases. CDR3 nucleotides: TGTGCCAGCAGCTTAGCACTAGTGAGAGAGCAGTTCTTC. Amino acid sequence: CASSLALVREQFF. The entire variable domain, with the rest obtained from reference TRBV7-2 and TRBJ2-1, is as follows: GAGVSQSPSNKVTEKGKDVELRCDPISGHTALYWYRQSLGQGLEFLIYFQGNSAPDKSGLPSDRFSAERTGGSVSTLTIQRTQQEDSAVYLCASSLALVREQFFGPGTRLTVL.